A single sample is the source of the 15 T cell receptor beta chains below, sequenced in a study of cytomegalovirus exposure and HLA in healthy donors. PCR involved 60 Vbeta and 13 Jbeta primers. The table came from immunoSEQ multiplex PCR; TCRdb's copy has only in-frame clones and leaves some out. The repertoire holds some 100,000 clones, with roughly 75% as singletons. Sequenced: PBMCs. These receptors originate from a male donor in good health and CMV-seropositive.

The chain links TRBV6-5 to TRBJ2-1; 9 bases fit TRBD2. Germline CDR1 is MNHEY and CDR2 is SVGAGI. This CDR3 has 15 residues. Trimming cost V 6 bases and J 9 bases; bases outside gene matches: 12. CDR3 nucleotide sequence: TGTGCCAGCAGGCTATCGGGACTAGCTTTTGGTGAGCAGTTCTTC. Its protein is CASRLSGLAFGEQFF.

The chain has TRBV28 and TRBJ1-4, with a tentative D call TRBD1 (6 bases). V lost 7 bases and J 7 bases, leaving 16 bases between the germline ends. The CDR3 has 14 residues. Germline V gives CDR1 MDHEN, CDR2 SYDVKM. CDR3 coding DNA: TGTGCCAGCACCGTACTACAGGGAAGTGAAAAACTGTTTTTT. Protein: CASTVLQGSEKLFF.

This clone is a singleton in its sample. The chain joins TRBV6-1 to TRBJ1-2; TRBD1 matches 9 bases. Germline CDR1 is MNHNS and CDR2 is SASEGT. The V segment lost 4 bases and the J segment 3 bases; nucleotides outside the gene matches: 6. The CDR3 sequence is 15 residues long. The CDR3 loop reads CASSVTGGWDYGYTF. CDR3 DNA sequence: TGTGCCAGCAGTGTAACAGGGGGCTGGGACTATGGCTACACCTTC.

The chain carries TRBV27 and TRBJ2-7; the match to TRBD1 covers 8 bases. The V segment lost 5 bases and the J segment 7 bases; nucleotides outside the gene matches: 10. Germline-derived CDR1 and CDR2 are MNHEY and SMNVEV (reference sequence). CDR3 size: 14 residues. CDR3 nucleotides: TGTGCCAGCAGTCCCTGGGACAGGACAGGTGAGCAGTACTTC. Translated: CASSPWDRTGEQYF.

The chain couples TRBV20-1 to TRBJ2-1; D remains ambiguous. Germline loops: CDR1 DFQATT, CDR2 SNEGSKA (reference sequence). Trimming stripped 6 bases from V and 7 bases from J, with 10 bases between. The CDR3 runs 11 residues. Here the CDR3 reads CSAVPRNEQFF. The CDR3 nucleotides are TGCAGTGCCGTCCCCCGGAATGAGCAGTTCTTC.

This clone has just a few counts. This chain connects TRBV13 to TRBJ2-5; D is possibly TRBD1 (6 bases). The tail of the sequence fits TRBJ2-7 better, so the J call may be wrong. The V gene's germline CDR1 is PRHDT and CDR2 FYEKMQ (reference sequence). The CDR3 spans 15 residues. The CDR3 protein is CASSLGRGINGEQYF. CDR3 bases: TGTGCCAGCAGCTTAGGCAGGGGTATTAACGGCGAGCAGTACTTC.

The chain links TRBV9 to TRBJ2-3, with 7 bases that match TRBD2. The V segment lost 0 bases and the J segment 6 bases; nucleotides outside the gene matches: 4. The CDR3 totals 14 residues. The germline V gene has CDR1 SGDLS and CDR2 YYNGEE. Written as DNA, the CDR3 is TGTGCCAGCAGCGTAGGACTAGCTAAGGATACGCAGTATTTT. Its translation is CASSVGLAKDTQYF.

The CDR3 coding sequence is TGTGCCAGCAGTTTAATGGACAGGGCGGGCATTCAGTACTTC. Its translation: CASSLMDRAGIQYF. V is TRBV28 and J is TRBJ2-4; TRBD1 aligns across 8 bases. This CDR3 has 14 amino acids. Trimming removed 2 bases from V and 9 bases from J; junction bases left unmatched: 6. Germline V gene lookup returns CDR1 MDHEN and CDR2 SYDVKM. Complete variable domain (other parts from reference TRBV28 and TRBJ2-4): DVKVTQSSRYLVKRTGEKVFLECVQDMDHENMFWYRQDPGLGLRLIYFSYDVKMKEKGDIPEGYSVSREKKERFSLILESASTNQTSMYLCASSLMDRAGIQYFGAGTRLSVL.

The J gene is TRBJ2-3, the V gene TRBV2; the D gene is possibly TRBD2 (5 bases). CDR1 and CDR2 from the germline V gene are SNHLY and FYNNEI. The CDR3 length is 14 residues. V lost 3 bases, J lost 2 bases, and 9 bases lay in between. The CDR3: CASSDKRPTDTQYF. The CDR3 DNA is TGTGCCAGCAGTGACAAGCGGCCCACAGATACGCAGTATTTT.

This CDR3 reads CASSARQGSYTF. The DNA for the CDR3 is TGTGCCAGCAGTGCTAGACAGGGGAGCTACACCTTC. This chain joins TRBV2 and TRBJ1-2; 8 bases line up with TRBD1. After removal of 4 bases from V and 9 bases from J, the junction contained 4 bases not matched to a gene. The CDR3 sequence is 12 residues long. Looked up from germline, CDR1 is SNHLY and CDR2 is FYNNEI. The full variable domain, its missing parts supplied by reference TRBV2 and TRBJ1-2, is EPEVTQTPSHQVTQMGQEVILRCVPISNHLYFYWYRQILGQKVEFLVSFYNNEISEKSEIFDDQFSVERPDGSNFTLKIRSTKLEDSAMYFCASSARQGSYTFGSGTRLTVV.

The chain joins TRBV27 to TRBJ1-2, with 8 bases identical to TRBD1. CDR1 is MNHEY, CDR2 SMNVEV, per germline (reference sequence). With V trimmed by 3 bases and J by 6 bases, 6 bases remained unmatched. The CDR3 sequence is 14 residues long. The DNA for the CDR3 is TGTGCCAGCAGTTTTCAGGGGGCGAGAGATGGCTACACCTTC. Translating it yields CASSFQGARDGYTF.

This clone occurred once. This rearrangement joins TRBV10-3 to TRBJ1-5, with 8 bases aligning to TRBD1. Germline values: CDR1 ENHRY, CDR2 SYGVKD. Losses at the gene ends were 10 bases for V and 6 bases for J; bases not matched to a gene: 11. This CDR3 comprises 14 residues. CDR3 nucleotide sequence: TGTGCCACAAATACTCAGGGGGCACGTCAGCCCCAGCATTTT. It codes for CATNTQGARQPQHF.

The chain's CDR3 is CASSKRTGAIEKLFF. CDR3 in DNA: TGTGCCAGCAGTAAACGGACAGGGGCGATTGAAAAACTGTTTTTT. V is TRBV28 and J is TRBJ1-4, with 9 nucleotides matching TRBD1. Unmatched junction bases numbered 8, after V lost 5 bases and J lost 7 bases. The CDR3 sequence is 15 residues long. In germline, CDR1 is MDHEN, CDR2 SYDVKM.

The CDR3 nucleotides read TGTGCCAGCAGCCCGACAGGCGGCAATCAGCCCCAGCATTTT. Translated: CASSPTGGNQPQHF. V gene TRBV7-2 combines with J gene TRBJ1-5; TRBD1 is a possible D gene (6 bases). Germline loops: CDR1 SGHTA, CDR2 FQGNSA. The CDR3 covers 14 residues. Trimming shortened V by 5 bases and J by 2 bases, and 10 bases separated the two germline ends.

J is TRBJ2-1 and V is TRBV6-5; D unclear. Germline CDR1 reads MNHEY; CDR2 reads SVGAGI. The CDR3 loop spans 14 amino acids. V lost 5 bases and J 8 bases, leaving 16 bases between the germline ends. CDR3 residues: CASSTDPQTDEQFF. CDR3 sequence (DNA): TGTGCCAGCAGTACAGATCCCCAAACGGATGAGCAGTTCTTC.